What follows is one T cell receptor beta chain and its context. The sample comes from a study of blood T cell repertoires in COVID-19. As for the study in general: Researchers got acute and convalescent COVID-19 samples from the United States, Italy and Spain.

The germline V gene encodes CDR1 SGHAT and CDR2 FQNNGV. The CDR3 totals 15 residues. The V gene lost 1 base and the J gene lost 1 base, with 8 bases spanning the gap. Authors' processing steps: Nucleated cell counts were estimated from reference gene primer amplification. Data came from immunoSEQ multiplex PCR; TCRdb stores just in-frame clones and leaves some out. D and trimming were read from the DNA, whereas the V and J calls and clone size are those reported in that table. This sample has 150,000 to 160,000 clones; 75% to 90% occur once, and the top ten carry approximately 0.5%. V usage is TRBV11-2 and J usage is TRBJ2-1, with D maybe TRBD1 (6 bases). This receptor was taken from a man in his sixties with acute or convalescent COVID-19. Specimen: peripheral blood. In nucleotides, the CDR3 is TGTGCCAGCAGCTTAGGGGGGCAATCCTACAATGAGCAGTTCTTC. It is translated as CASSLGGQSYNEQFF.